This T cell receptor beta chain appears in the sequencing data of a study of T cell responses to AZD1222 COVID-19 vaccine. Study results and limitations: Repertoires were collected only later (after the peak T cell response had occurred). Spike-specific TCR breadth and depth were elevated following two AZD1222 doses.

Here immunoSEQ multiplex PCR was the method, and the copy in TCRdb shows in-frame clones only, minus some. The sample yields about 70,000 clones, about nine tenths seen once. This clone was seen once. The antigen remains undetermined. The sequences come from peripheral blood, collected 28 days after the second AZD1222 dose. The TCR sequence derives from an adult who received the AZD1222 COVID-19 vaccine.

In DNA form, the CDR3 reads TGTGCCAGCAGCCGGACAGGGGCCAGCTCCTACAATGAGCAGTTCTTC. Translation gives CASSRTGASSYNEQFF. The rearrangement joins TRBV7-3 to TRBJ2-1; 9 nucleotides agree with TRBD1. The V and J ends lost 5 bases and 0 bases, in that order; junction bases with no gene match: 5. Germline V gene lookup returns CDR1 SGHTA and CDR2 FQGTGA. The CDR3 spans 16 residues.